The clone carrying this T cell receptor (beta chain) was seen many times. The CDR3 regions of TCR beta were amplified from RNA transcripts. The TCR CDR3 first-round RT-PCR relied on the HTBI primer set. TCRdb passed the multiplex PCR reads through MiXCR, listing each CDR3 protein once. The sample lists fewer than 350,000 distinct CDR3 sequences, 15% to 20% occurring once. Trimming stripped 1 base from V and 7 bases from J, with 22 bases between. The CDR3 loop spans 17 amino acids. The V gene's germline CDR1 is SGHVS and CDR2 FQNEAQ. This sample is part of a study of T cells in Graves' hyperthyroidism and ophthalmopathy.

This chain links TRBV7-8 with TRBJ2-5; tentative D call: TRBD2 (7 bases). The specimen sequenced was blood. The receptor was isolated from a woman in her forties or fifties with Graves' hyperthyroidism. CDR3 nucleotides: TGTGCCAGCAGCTTAGAATTGAGGGGGGGCGTCCCCGGGACCCAGTACTTC. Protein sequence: CASSLELRGGVPGTQYF.